This T cell receptor beta chain was sequenced for a study of T cells after yellow fever vaccination. As concerns this clonotype: Its target is not known.

Findings and limits, study-wide: CD4 and CD8 compartments shared a small share of clonotypes.

TCRdb reanalysed the 5' RACE reads using MiXCR and keeps one entry per CDR3 protein. In the table there are 200,000 to 300,000 distinct CDR3 sequences, roughly 6.2% of which are singletons. This CDR3 has 16 residues. Germline V lookup: CDR1 SEHNR, CDR2 FQNEAQ (reference sequence). The germline V and J ends were trimmed by 7 bases and 2 bases, with 21 bases remaining between them. The rearrangement joins TRBV7-9 to TRBJ2-7; TRBD1 is a possible D gene (6 bases). The TCR was taken from a man aged 25-40 years who received the YFV17D yellow fever vaccine. The starting material was CD4+ T cells sorted from PBMCs, obtained on the day of the yellow fever booster vaccination. The CDR3 DNA follows: TGTGCCAGCACCAACTTGGACTGGGGGCGCCCCTACGAGCAGTACTTC. This gives the protein CASTNLDWGRPYEQYF.